The next 25 T cell receptor beta chains were all read from a single sample in a study of T-cell memory formation after mild COVID-19. Each CDR3 protein gets one entry after TCRdb re-called the 5' RACE reads with MiXCR. The table includes about 320,000 distinct CDR3 sequences, about 13% detected once. The sequenced sample consisted of PBMCs or a T cell subset sorted from them (not recorded which). Every receptor here comes from a young man who had mild COVID-19 (a few samples of this study predate the infection). Cell type and time point are not known.

The V and J genes are TRBV3-1 and TRBJ2-6, with TRBD1 matching 8 bases. The junction had 0 bases not matched to a gene; V was cut back by 4 bases and J by 1 base. CDR1 and CDR2 (germline): LGHDT, YNNKEL (reference sequence). This CDR3 is 15 amino acids long. CDR3 sequence: CASSRTGSGANVLTF. The CDR3, as DNA: TGTGCCAGCAGCCGGACAGGGTCTGGGGCCAACGTCCTGACTTTC.

This clonotype was recorded a few times. V gene TRBV2 combines with J gene TRBJ2-4, with D uncertain. Germline V gives CDR1 SNHLY, CDR2 FYNNEI. The CDR3 has 12 amino acids. The ends were cut back, 5 bases at V and 12 bases at J, with 14 bases in the middle. The CDR3: CASSSPNQDQYF. CDR3 DNA: TGTGCCAGCAGTTCTCCCAACCAGGATCAGTACTTC.

V gene TRBV5-4 combines with J gene TRBJ2-3; TRBD2 aligns across 10 bases. The CDR3 spans 15 residues. CDR1 is SGHNT and CDR2 is YYREEE in the germline V gene (reference sequence). With V trimmed by 3 bases and J by 6 bases, 7 bases remained unmatched. CDR3 residues: CASSSPSGGGDTQYF. The DNA of the CDR3 is TGTGCCAGCAGCTCACCTAGCGGGGGAGGGGATACGCAGTATTTT.

This clonotype appeared a few times. The J gene is TRBJ2-2, the V gene TRBV4-3; unclear D gene. CDR3 length: 16 amino acids. Germline V gene data show CDR1 as LGHNA and CDR2 as YSLEER. The V and J ends lost 2 bases and 0 bases respectively, with 10 bases between them. CDR3 DNA sequence: TGCGCCAGCAGCCAATATCTATTCGCGAACACCGGGGAGCTGTTTTTT. It encodes CASSQYLFANTGELFF.

The gene calls are TRBV4-3 and TRBJ1-1; 10 positions match TRBD1. Germline-derived CDR1 and CDR2 are LGHNA and YSLEER. The CDR3 has 16 amino acids. Losses at the gene ends were 4 bases for V and 0 bases for J; bases not matched to a gene: 5. The CDR3 DNA follows: TGCGCCAGCAGCCTTCGACAGGGGGCCCTGAACACTGAAGCTTTCTTT. The encoded protein is CASSLRQGALNTEAFF.

J is TRBJ1-2 and V is TRBV2, with D perhaps matching TRBD1 (5 bases). V gave up 2 bases and J gave up 6 bases, with 10 bases separating them. The germline V gene has CDR1 SNHLY and CDR2 FYNNEI. The CDR3 runs to 13 residues. The DNA of the CDR3 is TGTGCCAGCAGTGAAAGCAGGGAAAATGGCTACACCTTC. Protein product: CASSESRENGYTF.

Concerning this clonotype: The junction shows a germline mismatch at one end, possibly a read error. The chain recombines TRBV10-3 with TRBJ1-5; maybe TRBD1 (5 bases). The CDR3 is 14 amino acids. Germline V lookup: CDR1 ENHRY, CDR2 SYGVKD. CDR3 protein: CAISDSGRGQPKHF. The CDR3 DNA follows: TGTGCCATCAGTGATTCGGGGCGCGGGCAGCCCAAGCATTTT.

CDR3 DNA: TGTGCCACCCAGCGGGGGAGAGACAATGAGCAGTTCTTC. It is translated as CATQRGRDNEQFF. The chain recombines TRBV24-1 with TRBJ2-1; 8 bases align to TRBD2. This CDR3 comprises 13 residues. V lost 9 bases, J lost 5 bases, and 5 bases stayed unmatched. Germline-derived CDR1 and CDR2 are KGHDR and SFDVKD.

This clonotype came up many times. This chain links TRBV7-9 with TRBJ2-1, with 10 bases lining up with TRBD1. J gave up 2 bases and V 4 bases, and 2 bases lay outside the gene matches. Looked up from germline, CDR1 is SEHNR and CDR2 is FQNEAQ (reference sequence). This CDR3 is built from 15 residues. CDR3: CASSSGTGAYNEQFF. The CDR3 DNA reads TGTGCCAGCAGCTCTGGGACAGGGGCCTACAATGAGCAGTTCTTC. The full variable domain, rest sourced from reference TRBV7-9 and TRBJ2-1, is DTGVSQNPRHKITKRGQNVTFRCDPISEHNRLYWYRQTLGQGPEFLTYFQNEAQLEKSRLLSDRFSAERPKGSFSTLEIQRTEQGDSAMYLCASSSGTGAYNEQFFGPGTRLTVL.

This clonotype has a handful of counts. The chain is built from TRBV27 and TRBJ2-7, with D maybe TRBD2 (6 bases). The CDR3 has 12 amino acids. Trimming stripped 5 bases from V and 6 bases from J, with 11 bases between. Germline V gene lookup returns CDR1 MNHEY and CDR2 SMNVEV (reference sequence). CDR3 in amino acids: CASSPVGGEQYF. CDR3 nucleotides: TGTGCCAGCAGTCCAGTGGGGGGCGAGCAGTACTTC.

This chain uses TRBV6-5 with TRBJ1-5; D not resolved. Trimming shortened V by 7 bases and J by 3 bases, and 10 bases separated the two germline ends. This CDR3 is 13 amino acids long. The germline gives CDR1 MNHEY, CDR2 SVGAGI. The CDR3 reads CASMTGFNQPQHF. The CDR3 DNA reads TGTGCCAGCATGACGGGATTCAATCAGCCCCAGCATTTT.

In its sample, this clonotype was seen a few times. V gene TRBV15 combines with J gene TRBJ2-1; the match to TRBD2 covers 12 bases. Germline values: CDR1 LNHNV, CDR2 YYDKDF (reference sequence). Trimming at V came to 2 bases and at J to 6 bases, leaving 8 bases not matched to a gene. The CDR3 length is 17 residues. The CDR3 protein is CATSRQSGLAGPNEQFF. The CDR3 DNA follows: TGTGCCACCAGCAGACAGTCCGGACTAGCGGGGCCCAATGAGCAGTTCTTC.

This clonotype was seen only a few times. The CDR3 sequence: CASSLTSLAGFTDTQYF. The CDR3 nucleotides are TGTGCCAGCAGCTTAACTAGCCTAGCGGGGTTCACAGATACGCAGTATTTT. The V gene is TRBV7-3, the J gene TRBJ2-3; 9 bases align to TRBD2. This CDR3 has 17 residues. Germline values: CDR1 SGHTA, CDR2 FQGTGA. J lost 2 bases, V lost 0 bases, and 6 bases had no gene match.

This clonotype came up a few times. The V call is TRBV4-3, the J call TRBJ1-6, with a tentative D call TRBD1 (5 bases). Looked up from germline, CDR1 is LGHNA and CDR2 is YSLEER. CDR3 size: 12 residues. Trimming took off 2 bases at V and 14 bases at J, with 10 bases between the two ends. CDR3 DNA: TGCGCCAGCAGCCAACAGGGAGTATCCCTCCACTTT. Encoded protein: CASSQQGVSLHF.

This clonotype was picked up many times. This CDR3 is CATRATLSYEQYF. The CDR3 coding sequence is TGTGCCACCCGGGCTACCCTATCCTACGAGCAGTACTTC. This rearrangement joins TRBV10-3 to TRBJ2-7; D uncertain. Trimming took 10 bases from V and 1 from J, leaving 14 bases between them. The CDR3 is 13 amino acids. Germline CDR1 reads ENHRY; CDR2 reads SYGVKD.

This clonotype has more than one count but fewer than ten. The V call is TRBV4-3, the J call TRBJ1-2; possible D gene TRBD1, 5 bases. This CDR3 contains 15 residues. Looked up from germline, CDR1 is LGHNA and CDR2 is YSLEER. Trimming pared 0 bases from V and 2 bases from J, leaving 10 bases between. CDR3 region: CASSQDSGGNYGYTF. The CDR3, as DNA: TGCGCCAGCAGCCAAGATTCGGGGGGAAACTATGGCTACACCTTC.

This clonotype was counted a few times. V gene TRBV10-3 combines with J gene TRBJ1-2; tentatively, D is TRBD1 (5 bases). The V end lost 2 bases, the J end lost 4 bases, and 11 bases lay between the germline ends. Germline CDR1 reads ENHRY; CDR2 reads SYGVKD. This CDR3 spans 14 amino acids. CDR3 sequence (DNA): TGTGCCATCAGTGAGAATCGGGACTCCTATGGCTACACCTTC. Its translation is CAISENRDSYGYTF.

The rearrangement links TRBV29-1 to TRBJ1-1; TRBD1 is a possible D gene (5 bases). With 8 bases removed from V and 1 base from J, the gap between germline ends came to 11 bases. Germline CDR1 reads SQVTM; CDR2 reads ANQGSEA. The CDR3 is 12 amino acids. The CDR3 nucleotides read TGCAGCTTACGGGGGGGGAACACTGAAGCTTTCTTT. This sequence encodes CSLRGGNTEAFF.

This clonotype was observed a few times. The V gene is TRBV11-2, the J gene TRBJ2-3; D is unresolved. CDR3 length: 8 amino acids. Germline CDR1 SGHAT, CDR2 FQNNGV. CDR3 residues: CWTDTQYF. The CDR3 DNA reads TGTTGGACAGATACGCAGTATTTT.

This clonotype appeared many times. V usage is TRBV5-1 and J usage is TRBJ2-7; D gene uncertain. Germline V lookup: CDR1 SGHRS, CDR2 YFSETQ. CDR3 length: 11 amino acids. V lost 4 bases, J lost 4 bases, and 6 bases lay in between. The CDR3 DNA reads TGCGCCAGCAGCCATGGGTACGAGCAGTACTTC. Protein product: CASSHGYEQYF.

The chain is built from TRBV27 and TRBJ2-7, with 10 bases that match TRBD2. The CDR3 loop spans 15 amino acids. V lost 8 bases and J lost 2; bases outside the gene matches: 9. Germline V CDR1 and CDR2: MNHEY, SMNVEV (reference sequence). CDR3 in DNA: TGTGCCAGCGGCCTTGTAGCGGGGGGTACCTACGAGCAGTACTTC. Its protein is CASGLVAGGTYEQYF.

The rearrangement uses TRBV6-5 and TRBJ1-3; D uncertain. This CDR3 comprises 18 residues. Germline V gene data show CDR1 as MNHEY and CDR2 as SVGAGI. V gave up 0 bases and J gave up 4 bases, with 19 bases separating them. The chain's CDR3 is CASSYSRSPNLGGNTIYF. DNA of the CDR3: TGTGCCAGCAGTTACTCGAGATCGCCCAACTTAGGGGGAAACACCATATATTTT.

This clonotype appeared a few times. CDR3 nucleotide sequence: TGTGCCAGTAGTGGACAGTCAGCAGGAGAGACCCAGTACTTC. Amino acids: CASSGQSAGETQYF. V usage is TRBV19 and J usage is TRBJ2-5; TRBD1 might be the D (6 bases). CDR3 length: 14 residues. V lost 5 bases, J lost 4 bases, and 14 bases lay in between. The germline gives CDR1 LNHDA, CDR2 SQIVND (reference sequence).

This clonotype has just a few counts. The genes are TRBV9 and TRBJ2-1; the D is unclear. CDR3 length equals 16 residues. The V end lost 0 bases, the J end lost 6 bases, and 16 bases lay between the germline ends. The germline gives CDR1 SGDLS, CDR2 YYNGEE. This CDR3 is CASSVGGGKDLNEQFF. Here the CDR3 DNA reads TGTGCCAGCAGCGTAGGAGGTGGAAAGGATCTCAATGAGCAGTTCTTC.

In this sample, this clonotype turned up a few times. The J gene is TRBJ2-7, the V gene TRBV21-1; TRBD1 is taken as the D call from the table, unchecked against the DNA. TRBV21-1 is given as a pseudogene. This CDR3 region has 12 residues. The CDR3 coding sequence is TGTGCCAGCAGCAAACGCCGGGAATCGCAGTACTTC. It yields the protein CASSKRRESQYF.